This record covers a single T cell receptor (beta chain). Its matching antigen is unknown. This sample is part of a study of T cell repertoires in cytomegalovirus infection. Study-wide results and limits: CMV-specific TCR beta clonotypes restricted by HLA-C dominated the ex vivo response.

Using its own MiXCR run on the reads, TCRdb lists one record per CDR3 protein. The sample lists 200,000 to 300,000 distinct CDR3 sequences, roughly 10% seen once, with roughly 15% in the top ten. The sequence was collected from a human donor in good health (CMV status not recorded). Some clones in this sample may be carry-over from other donors' samples. The sample consisted of PBMCs.

The CDR3 nucleotides read TGCAGTGCAGGGGAGGGGGCTGCGTATTCACCCCTCCACTTT. This sequence encodes CSAGEGAAYSPLHF. V gene TRBV20-1 combines with J gene TRBJ1-6; 7 bases are shared with TRBD1. The CDR3 has 14 amino acids. Germline CDR1 reads DFQATT; CDR2 reads SNEGSKA (reference sequence). The junction had 10 bases not matched to a gene; V was cut back by 6 bases and J by 8 bases.